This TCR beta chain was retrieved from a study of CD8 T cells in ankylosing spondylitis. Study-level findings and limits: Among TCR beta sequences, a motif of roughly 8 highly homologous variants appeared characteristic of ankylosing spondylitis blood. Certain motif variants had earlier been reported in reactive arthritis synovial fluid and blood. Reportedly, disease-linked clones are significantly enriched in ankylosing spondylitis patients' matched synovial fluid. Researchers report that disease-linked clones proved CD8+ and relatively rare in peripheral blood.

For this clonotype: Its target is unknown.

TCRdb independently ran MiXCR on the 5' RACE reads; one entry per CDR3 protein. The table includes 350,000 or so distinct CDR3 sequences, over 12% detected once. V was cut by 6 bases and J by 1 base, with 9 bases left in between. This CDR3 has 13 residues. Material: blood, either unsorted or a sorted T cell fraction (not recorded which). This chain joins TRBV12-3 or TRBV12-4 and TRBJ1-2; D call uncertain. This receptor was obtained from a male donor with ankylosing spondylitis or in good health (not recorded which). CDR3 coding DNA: TGTGCCAGCAGCTCAACAGATAACTATGGCTACACCTTC. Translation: CASSSTDNYGYTF.